This T cell receptor (beta chain) was obtained from a study of T-cell reconstitution after alpha-beta-depleted transplantation in children. Deletions cut 5 bases from V and 7 bases from J, with 11 bases between. There are 13 residues in the CDR3. A TCRbeta library incorporating unique molecular identifiers was prepared. MiXCR, run by TCRdb on the PCR reads, gives a single entry per CDR3 protein. This table holds around 800,000 distinct CDR3 sequences, 15% to 20% found once. This clonotype was found a few times. The chain recombines TRBV12-3 or TRBV12-4 with TRBJ1-4, with D possibly matching TRBD1 (5 bases). The clonotype was recovered from a male patient younger than 18 who had a stem cell transplant for acute lymphoblastic leukemia, so the T cells may come from the graft donor. The sequenced sample was PBMCs, mostly from graft donor cells, obtained 360 days after TCRalphabeta/CD19-depleted stem cell transplant. This CDR3 is CASSRRVGEKLFF. The DNA of the CDR3 is TGTGCCAGCAGTCGCAGGGTCGGTGAAAAACTGTTTTTT.